The clone carrying this TCR beta chain has only a few counts. The CDR3 length is 15 residues. Trimming removed 8 bases from V and 4 bases from J, with 20 bases in between. Germline loops: CDR1 SGHTA, CDR2 FQGNSA. A 5'RACE template-switching step, the method used to make TCR cDNA, added a universal primer site and UMIs. TCRdb re-analysed the 5' RACE reads in MiXCR, keeping a single row per CDR3 protein. The data contain approximately 450,000 distinct CDR3 sequences, roughly 20% of them singletons. This record belongs to a study of T cells after yellow fever vaccination. Sequencing used PBMCs, obtained before the yellow fever booster vaccination. This chain uses TRBV7-2 with TRBJ1-2; D may be TRBD1 (6 bases). The receptor was derived from a man aged 18-30 years who received the YFV17D yellow fever vaccine. The CDR3 nucleotides read TGTGCCAGCGGTTTGCTGGGGGGGCGAAGCTATGGCTACACCTTC. This translates into CASGLLGGRSYGYTF.